These T cell receptor beta chains were read from a single sample in a study of patients and donors after allogeneic stem cell transplantation. TCRdb re-derived calls from the RT-PCR reads in MiXCR, one entry per CDR3 protein. The profile shows roughly 960,000 distinct CDR3 sequences, roughly 18% of them singletons. Input material: blood, either unsorted or a sorted T cell fraction (not recorded which). The receptor source for this set is a human donor who was either an allogeneic HSCT recipient or a stem cell or donor lymphocyte infusion donor (not recorded which). It is not recorded whose cells these are; they may come from a transplant donor. The CDR3 runs from the conserved cysteine through the conserved F or W. Each record gives: clone size, J gene, D gene, V gene, CDR3 DNA, CDR3 protein. A D gene is named only where the DNA matches it firmly. Size is omitted from some rows. Given values are once, few, many or a class for expanded clones.

NA,TRBJ1-4,NA,TRBV12-3/TRBV12-4,TGTGCCAGCAGTTTTAGACAGCCGTATGTTGCAACTAATGAAAAACTGTTTTTT,CASSFRQPYVATNEKLFF
few,TRBJ1-4,NA,TRBV30,TGTGCCTGGAGTTCCAGTGAAAAACTGTTTTTT,CAWSSSEKLFF
NA,TRBJ1-5,NA,TRBV20-1,TGCAGTGCAGCCCATTGGGCGGCAGGTAGCAATCAGCCCCAGCATTTT,CSAAHWAAGSNQPQHF
NA,TRBJ2-3,NA,TRBV5-1,TGCGCCAGCAGCTTGGCAGGAGAGGCCGGAGATACGCAGTATTTT,CASSLAGEAGDTQYF
NA,TRBJ1-4,NA,TRBV4-1,TGCGCCAGCAGCCAAGATTACGCAGGAAAACTGTTTTTT,CASSQDYAGKLFF
few,TRBJ1-1,TRBD1,TRBV27,TGTGCCAGCTGGGGACAGCCGATGACTGAAGCTTTCTTT,CASWGQPMTEAFF
NA,TRBJ2-2,NA,TRBV12-3/TRBV12-4,TGTGCCAGCAGTTTCGGACGAGCGGGCACCACAAAGGGGCACACCGGGGAGCTGTTTTTT,CASSFGRAGTTKGHTGELFF
few,TRBJ2-7,NA,TRBV20-1,TGCAGTGCTAGACTGGTGAGCTCCTACGAGCAGTACTTC,CSARLVSSYEQYF
NA,TRBJ1-1,NA,TRBV29-1,TGCAGCCTCCCCCCGAGTCCAGGGAACACTGAAGCTTTCTTT,CSLPPSPGNTEAFF
few,TRBJ2-1,TRBD2,TRBV20-1,TGCAGTGCTCTAGCGGGAGGTTACAATGAGCAGTTCTTC,CSALAGGYNEQFF
few,TRBJ1-2,NA,TRBV12-3/TRBV12-4,TGTGCCAGCAGTTTACCAGTGCATTGGGGCTACACCTTC,CASSLPVHWGYTF
many,TRBJ2-7,TRBD2,TRBV5-1,TGCGCCAGCAGCCTAACCCCCTCCGGGACTAGCGGCTCCTACGAGCAGTACTTC,CASSLTPSGTSGSYEQYF
few,TRBJ1-6,NA,TRBV7-8,TGTGCCAGCAGCTTATCCGGGGACGAACCCTCCTATAATTCACCCCTCCACTTT,CASSLSGDEPSYNSPLHF
NA,TRBJ1-1,NA,TRBV12-3/TRBV12-4,TGTGCCAGCAAAATAGACAGGTCGAACACTGAAGCTTTCTTT,CASKIDRSNTEAFF
NA,TRBJ1-2,NA,TRBV19,TGTGCCAGTAGTACGCAGGGAGCTGGGAACTATGGCTACACCTTC,CASSTQGAGNYGYTF
many,TRBJ1-1,NA,TRBV12-3/TRBV12-4,TGTGCCAGCAGTGGACGGATGTTAACTGAAGCTTTCTTT,CASSGRMLTEAFF
NA,TRBJ2-1,NA,TRBV20-1,TGCAGTGCCGCCGGTCGGGGCATCCCGCCTTACAATGAGCAGTTCTTC,CSAAGRGIPPYNEQFF
NA,TRBJ2-3,TRBD2,TRBV30,TGTGCCTGGAGTGGAGCGGGAGGACCAGATACGCAGTATTTT,CAWSGAGGPDTQYF
NA,TRBJ2-1,TRBD2,TRBV3-1,TGTGCCAGCAGCCCGGGGACTAGCCGGCAGTTCTTC,CASSPGTSRQFF
NA,TRBJ2-5,NA,TRBV7-8,TGTGCCAGCAGCTTACCCGGACGCCCAAAAGAGACTCAGTACTTC,CASSLPGRPKETQYF
NA,TRBJ1-1,NA,TRBV29-1,TGCAGCGTTGGGGACCGCCGGGTAGTGAACACTGAAGCTTTCTTT,CSVGDRRVVNTEAFF
NA,TRBJ1-1,NA,TRBV20-1,TGCAGTGCTATGGACAGCTTGAACACTGAAGCTTTCTTT,CSAMDSLNTEAFF
few,TRBJ2-7,NA,TRBV9,TGTGCCAGCAGCGTAGATGGCTTTACCTACGAGCAGTACTTC,CASSVDGFTYEQYF
NA,TRBJ2-5,NA,TRBV7-2,TGTGCCAGCAGCTTTGAGCGGGCCTCAGAGACCCAGTACTTC,CASSFERASETQYF
few,TRBJ1-2,NA,TRBV12-3/TRBV12-4,TGTGCCACCGATCGGACAGTCCTCAGGGACTATGGCTACACCTTC,CATDRTVLRDYGYTF
NA,TRBJ2-3,TRBD2,TRBV25-1,TGTGCCAGCAGTGAATATACTAGACTAGCAGTTAGCACAGATACGCAGTATTTT,CASSEYTRLAVSTDTQYF
few,TRBJ2-1,TRBD2,TRBV27,TGTGCCAGCCGAACTCCGGGACTAGCGGGAGTTGGTGAGCAGTTCTTC,CASRTPGLAGVGEQFF
few,TRBJ2-3,NA,TRBV6-2/TRBV6-3,TGTGCCAGCAGTTGGCTCACTGCAGATACGCAGTATTTT,CASSWLTADTQYF
many,TRBJ2-2,TRBD2,TRBV12-3/TRBV12-4,TGTGCCAGCAGTTGGACTAGCGGTTTTACGAACACCGGGGAGCTGTTTTTT,CASSWTSGFTNTGELFF
NA,TRBJ2-1,NA,TRBV4-1,TGCGCCAGCAGCCCTGGGAGGGGGAACTACAATGAGCAGTTCTTC,CASSPGRGNYNEQFF
NA,TRBJ2-3,TRBD2,TRBV20-1,TGCAGTGCTAGCCGGACTAGCGGGAGGCCAGATACGCAGTATTTT,CSASRTSGRPDTQYF
NA,TRBJ1-2,TRBD1,TRBV7-3,TGTGCCAGCAGTTACCGGGACAGGATCTATGGCTACACCTTC,CASSYRDRIYGYTF
few,TRBJ1-5,TRBD1,TRBV15,TGTGCCACCAGCAGAGTTGGGCGACAGGGATATCAGCCCCAGCATTTT,CATSRVGRQGYQPQHF
NA,TRBJ2-7,NA,TRBV7-9,TGTGCCAGCGACGGGGCCCTCTCCTACGAGCAGTACTTC,CASDGALSYEQYF
NA,TRBJ1-1,NA,TRBV7-9,TGTGCCAGCAGCTTCCAGGGGAATCCCACTGAAGCTTTCTTT,CASSFQGNPTEAFF
NA,TRBJ1-6,NA,TRBV7-2,TGTGCCAGCAGCTTAGGAGGGGATTCACCCCTCCACTTT,CASSLGGDSPLHF
NA,TRBJ1-2,NA,TRBV27,TGTGCCAGCAGTTGGACGGCAAACTATGGCTACACCTTC,CASSWTANYGYTF
NA,TRBJ2-3,NA,TRBV7-3,TGTGCCAGCAGCTTCCCGAGGACCTTAGGAAGTGCAGATACGCAGTATTTT,CASSFPRTLGSADTQYF
NA,TRBJ1-4,TRBD1,TRBV20-1,TGCAGCGTACAGGGGATTAATGAAAAACTGTTTTTT,CSVQGINEKLFF
few,TRBJ2-1,NA,TRBV24-1,TGTGCCACCAGCCCCATTTTGCTAGCAAGTGGGTGGTTCTTC,CATSPILLASGWFF
NA,TRBJ1-3,NA,TRBV4-1,TGCGCCAGCAGCCTCCCTCCCGGATGGTCTGGAAACACCATATATTTT,CASSLPPGWSGNTIYF
few,TRBJ2-3,NA,TRBV29-1,TGCAGCGTTGGCCGAAGGGGGACTAAAAGCACAGATACGCAGTATTTT,CSVGRRGTKSTDTQYF
NA,TRBJ2-7,NA,TRBV28,TGTGCCACCATACCGGTCAGGGGTGGTGGCGAGCAGTACTTC,CATIPVRGGGEQYF
NA,TRBJ1-1,TRBD1,TRBV5-6,TGTGCCAGCAGCTGGAAGGGACAGCCCATGAACACTGAAGCTTTCTTT,CASSWKGQPMNTEAFF
few,TRBJ2-1,TRBD2,TRBV29-1,TGCAGCGTTGCCGGGACTAGCGGCTACAATGAGCAGTTCTTC,CSVAGTSGYNEQFF
many,TRBJ1-5,NA,TRBV4-2,TGTGCCAGCAGCCATAGACAAGGTAATGGCAATCAGCCCCAGCATTTT,CASSHRQGNGNQPQHF
few,TRBJ1-1,NA,TRBV5-1,TGCGCCAGCAGCTCGGACAGAGCTATGGAAGCTTTCTTT,CASSSDRAMEAFF
NA,TRBJ1-1,NA,TRBV4-3,TGCGCCAGCAGCGAATCGGTTCGTTGGAGATCTGAAGCTTTCTTT,CASSESVRWRSEAFF
few,TRBJ2-1,TRBD2,TRBV3-1,TGTGCCAGCAGTCCCCGCGGGAGAGGAGACAATGAGCAGTTCTTC,CASSPRGRGDNEQFF
NA,TRBJ2-1,NA,TRBV6-5,TGTGCCAGCAGTTACTCTCAGGATCTCTCCTACAATGAGCAGTTCTTC,CASSYSQDLSYNEQFF
few,TRBJ2-1,TRBD1,TRBV18,TGTGCCAGCTCACCACCGTTGGGACAGGGGGAGTTTGGTGAGCAGTTCTTC,CASSPPLGQGEFGEQFF